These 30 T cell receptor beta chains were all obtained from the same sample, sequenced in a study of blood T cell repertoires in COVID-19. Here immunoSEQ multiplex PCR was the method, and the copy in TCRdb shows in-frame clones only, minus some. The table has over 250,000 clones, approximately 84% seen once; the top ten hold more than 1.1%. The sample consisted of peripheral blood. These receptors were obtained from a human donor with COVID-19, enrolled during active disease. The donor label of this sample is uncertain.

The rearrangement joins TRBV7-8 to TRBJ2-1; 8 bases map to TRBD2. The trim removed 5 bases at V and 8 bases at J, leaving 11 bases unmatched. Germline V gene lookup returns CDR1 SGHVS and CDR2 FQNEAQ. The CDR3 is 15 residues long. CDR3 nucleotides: TGTGCCAGCAGCGAGACTAGCGCTCTTGACGATGAGCAGTTCTTC. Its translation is CASSETSALDDEQFF.

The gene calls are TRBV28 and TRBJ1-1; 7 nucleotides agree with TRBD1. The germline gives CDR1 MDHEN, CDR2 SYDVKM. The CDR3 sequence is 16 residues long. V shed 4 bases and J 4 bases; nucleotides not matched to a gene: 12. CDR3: CASSSPRQGGATEAFF. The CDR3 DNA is TGTGCCAGCAGTTCTCCACGACAGGGCGGAGCCACTGAAGCTTTCTTT.

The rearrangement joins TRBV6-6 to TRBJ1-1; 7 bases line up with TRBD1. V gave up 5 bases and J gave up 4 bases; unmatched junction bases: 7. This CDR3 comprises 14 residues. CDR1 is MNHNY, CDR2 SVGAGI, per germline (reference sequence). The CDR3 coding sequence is TGTGCCAGCAGTCGACAGGGATTAGGCACTGAAGCTTTCTTT. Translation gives CASSRQGLGTEAFF.

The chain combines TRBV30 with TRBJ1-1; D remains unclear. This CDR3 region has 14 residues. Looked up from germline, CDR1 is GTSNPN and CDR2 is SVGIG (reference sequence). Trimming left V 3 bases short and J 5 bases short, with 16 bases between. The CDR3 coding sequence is TGTGCCTGGAGGGGCCGGGGAGGGAGGACTGAAGCTTTCTTT. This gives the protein CAWRGRGGRTEAFF.

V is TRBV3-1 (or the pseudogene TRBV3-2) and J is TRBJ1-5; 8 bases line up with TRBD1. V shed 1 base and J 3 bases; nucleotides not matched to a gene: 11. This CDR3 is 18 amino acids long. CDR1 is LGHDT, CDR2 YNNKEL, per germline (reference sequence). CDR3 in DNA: TGTGCCAGCAGCCAAGGTACCGGGACAGGAGGGGACAATCAGCCCCAGCATTTT. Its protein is CASSQGTGTGGDNQPQHF.

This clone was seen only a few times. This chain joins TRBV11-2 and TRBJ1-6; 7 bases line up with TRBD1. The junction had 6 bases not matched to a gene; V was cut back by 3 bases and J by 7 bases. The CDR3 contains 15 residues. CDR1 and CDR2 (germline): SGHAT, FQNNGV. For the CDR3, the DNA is TGTGCCAGCAGCTTCTCACAGGGGACGAATTCACCCCTCCACTTT. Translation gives CASSFSQGTNSPLHF. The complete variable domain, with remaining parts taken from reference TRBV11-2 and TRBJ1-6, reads EAGVAQSPRYKIIEKRQSVAFWCNPISGHATLYWYQQILGQGPKLLIQFQNNGVVDDSQLPKDRFSAERLKGVDSTLKIQPAKLEDSAVYLCASSFSQGTNSPLHFGNGTRLTVT.

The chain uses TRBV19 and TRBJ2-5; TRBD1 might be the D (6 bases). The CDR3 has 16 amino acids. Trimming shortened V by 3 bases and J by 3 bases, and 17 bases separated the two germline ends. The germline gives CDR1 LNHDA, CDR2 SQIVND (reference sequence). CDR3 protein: CASSMAAGVLKETQYF. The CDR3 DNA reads TGTGCCAGTAGTATGGCGGCAGGGGTATTGAAAGAGACCCAGTACTTC. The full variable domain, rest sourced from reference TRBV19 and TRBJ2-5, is DGGITQSPKYLFRKEGQNVTLSCEQNLNHDAMYWYRQDPGQGLRLIYYSQIVNDFQKGDIAEGYSVSREKKESFPLTVTSAQKNPTAFYLCASSMAAGVLKETQYFGPGTRLLVL.

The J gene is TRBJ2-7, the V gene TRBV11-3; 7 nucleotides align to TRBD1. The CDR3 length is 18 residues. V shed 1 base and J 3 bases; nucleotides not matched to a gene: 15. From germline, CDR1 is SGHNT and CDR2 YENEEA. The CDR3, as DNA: TGTGCCAGCAGCTTAGCTTTTGGGACAGCGAAGAGTAACTACGAGCAGTACTTC. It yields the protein CASSLAFGTAKSNYEQYF.

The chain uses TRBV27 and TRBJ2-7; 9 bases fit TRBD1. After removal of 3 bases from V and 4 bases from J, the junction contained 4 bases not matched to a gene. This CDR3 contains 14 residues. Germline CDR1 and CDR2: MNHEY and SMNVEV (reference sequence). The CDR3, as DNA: TGTGCCAGCAGTTTTAACAGGGGGCCATACGAGCAGTACTTC. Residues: CASSFNRGPYEQYF.

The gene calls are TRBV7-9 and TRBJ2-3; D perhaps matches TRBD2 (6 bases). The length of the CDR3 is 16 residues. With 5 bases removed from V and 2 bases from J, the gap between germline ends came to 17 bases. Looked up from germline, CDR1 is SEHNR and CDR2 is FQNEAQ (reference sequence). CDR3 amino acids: CASSERAGRYTDTQYF. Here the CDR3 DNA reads TGTGCCAGCAGCGAACGGGCAGGGAGGTACACAGATACGCAGTATTTT.

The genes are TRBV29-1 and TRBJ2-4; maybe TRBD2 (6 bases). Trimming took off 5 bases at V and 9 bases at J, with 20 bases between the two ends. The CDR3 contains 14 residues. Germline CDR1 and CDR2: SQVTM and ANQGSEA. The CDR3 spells CSVSGGISGAIQYF. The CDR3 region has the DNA TGCAGCGTTAGCGGCGGGATTTCAGGAGCCATTCAGTACTTC.

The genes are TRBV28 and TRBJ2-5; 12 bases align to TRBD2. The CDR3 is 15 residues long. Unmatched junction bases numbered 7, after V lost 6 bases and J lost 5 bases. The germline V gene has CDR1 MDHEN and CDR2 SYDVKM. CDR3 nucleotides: TGTGCCAGCAGCGTGACTAGCGGGAGTCGGGAGACCCAGTACTTC. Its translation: CASSVTSGSRETQYF.

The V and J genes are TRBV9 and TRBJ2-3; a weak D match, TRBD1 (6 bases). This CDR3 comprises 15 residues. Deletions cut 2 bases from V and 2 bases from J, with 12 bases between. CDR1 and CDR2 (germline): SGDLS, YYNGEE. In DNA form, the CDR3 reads TGTGCCAGCAGCGTCCGGGACACCTACACAGATACGCAGTATTTT. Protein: CASSVRDTYTDTQYF.

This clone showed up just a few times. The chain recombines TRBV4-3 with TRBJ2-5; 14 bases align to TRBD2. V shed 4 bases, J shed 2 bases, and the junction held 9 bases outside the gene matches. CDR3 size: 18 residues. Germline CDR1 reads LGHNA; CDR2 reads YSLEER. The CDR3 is CASSRNPGLAGEQETQYF. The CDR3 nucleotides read TGCGCCAGCAGCCGTAATCCGGGACTAGCGGGAGAACAAGAGACCCAGTACTTC.

The CDR3 spells CSVAPTGDRETQYF. CDR3 DNA: TGCAGCGTTGCCCCGACAGGGGATAGGGAGACCCAGTACTTC. The rearrangement joins TRBV29-1 to TRBJ2-5; 8 bases match TRBD1. Germline V gene sequence: CDR1 SQVTM, CDR2 ANQGSEA. CDR3 length equals 14 residues. J gave up 5 bases and V 4 bases, and 9 bases lay outside the gene matches.

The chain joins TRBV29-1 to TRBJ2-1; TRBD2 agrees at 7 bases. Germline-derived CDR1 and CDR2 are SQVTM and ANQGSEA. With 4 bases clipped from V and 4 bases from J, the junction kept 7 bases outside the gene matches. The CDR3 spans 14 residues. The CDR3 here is CSVVGGSLYNEQFF. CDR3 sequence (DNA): TGCAGCGTTGTTGGCGGGAGTTTGTACAATGAGCAGTTCTTC.

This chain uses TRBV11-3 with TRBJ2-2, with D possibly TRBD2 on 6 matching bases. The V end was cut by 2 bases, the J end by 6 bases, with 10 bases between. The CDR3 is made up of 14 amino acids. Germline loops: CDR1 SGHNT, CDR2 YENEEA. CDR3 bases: TGTGCCAGCAGCTTATCTAGCGTCGCCGGGGAGCTGTTTTTT. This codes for CASSLSSVAGELFF.

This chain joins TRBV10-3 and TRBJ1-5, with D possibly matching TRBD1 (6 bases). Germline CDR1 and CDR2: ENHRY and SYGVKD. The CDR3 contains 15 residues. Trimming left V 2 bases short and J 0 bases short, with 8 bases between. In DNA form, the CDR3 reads TGTGCCATCAGTGAGAACAGGGATAGCAATCAGCCCCAGCATTTT. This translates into CAISENRDSNQPQHF.

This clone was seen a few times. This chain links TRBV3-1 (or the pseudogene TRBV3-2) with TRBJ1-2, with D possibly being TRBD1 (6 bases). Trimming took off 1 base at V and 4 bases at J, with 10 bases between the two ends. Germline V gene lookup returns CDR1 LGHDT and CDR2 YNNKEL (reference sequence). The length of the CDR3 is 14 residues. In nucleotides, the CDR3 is TGTGCCAGCAGCCAAGGGGGGCGCGCCTATGGCTACACCTTC. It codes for CASSQGGRAYGYTF.

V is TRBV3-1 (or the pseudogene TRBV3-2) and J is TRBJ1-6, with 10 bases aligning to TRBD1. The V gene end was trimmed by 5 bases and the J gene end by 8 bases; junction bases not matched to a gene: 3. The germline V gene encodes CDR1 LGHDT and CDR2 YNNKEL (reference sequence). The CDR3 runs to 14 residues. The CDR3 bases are TGTGCCAGCAGCTCCGACAGGGGGCATTCACCCCTCCACTTT. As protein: CASSSDRGHSPLHF.

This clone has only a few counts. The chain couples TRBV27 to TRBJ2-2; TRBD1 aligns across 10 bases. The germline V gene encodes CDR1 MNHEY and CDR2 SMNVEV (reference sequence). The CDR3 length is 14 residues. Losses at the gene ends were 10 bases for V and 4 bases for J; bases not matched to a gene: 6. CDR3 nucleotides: TGTGCCACCCACCGGACAGGGGGCACCGGGGAGCTGTTTTTT. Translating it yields CATHRTGGTGELFF.

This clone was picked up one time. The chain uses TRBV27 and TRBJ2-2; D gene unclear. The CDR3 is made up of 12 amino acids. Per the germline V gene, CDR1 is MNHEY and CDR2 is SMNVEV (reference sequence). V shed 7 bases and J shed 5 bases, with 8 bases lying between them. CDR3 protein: CASTSRTGELFF. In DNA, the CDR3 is TGTGCCAGCACCTCGAGGACCGGGGAGCTGTTTTTT.

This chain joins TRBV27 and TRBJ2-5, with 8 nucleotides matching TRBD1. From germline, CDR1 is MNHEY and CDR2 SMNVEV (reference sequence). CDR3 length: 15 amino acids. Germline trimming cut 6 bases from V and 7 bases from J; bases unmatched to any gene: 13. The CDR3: CASSTLTGVFGTQYF. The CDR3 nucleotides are TGTGCCAGCAGCACTCTGACAGGGGTCTTTGGGACCCAGTACTTC.

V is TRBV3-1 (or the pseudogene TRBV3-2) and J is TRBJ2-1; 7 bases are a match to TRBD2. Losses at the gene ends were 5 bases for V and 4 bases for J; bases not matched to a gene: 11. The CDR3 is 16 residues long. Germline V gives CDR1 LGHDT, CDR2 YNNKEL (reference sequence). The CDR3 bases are TGTGCCAGCAGCTTGAGTTCTGCGGGAGTGTACAATGAGCAGTTCTTC. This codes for CASSLSSAGVYNEQFF.

The CDR3 protein is CASSPRTSLYNSPLHF. CDR3 DNA sequence: TGTGCCAGCAGTCCAAGGACAAGCCTTTATAATTCACCCCTCCACTTT. V usage is TRBV27 and J usage is TRBJ1-6; the D gene is possibly TRBD1 (5 bases). Germline loops: CDR1 MNHEY, CDR2 SMNVEV (reference sequence). The CDR3 contains 16 residues. Trimming stripped 5 bases from V and 4 bases from J, with 15 bases between.

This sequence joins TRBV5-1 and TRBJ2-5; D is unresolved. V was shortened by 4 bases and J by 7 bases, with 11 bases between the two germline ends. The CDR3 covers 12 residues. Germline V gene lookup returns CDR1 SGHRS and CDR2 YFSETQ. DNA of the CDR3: TGCGCCAGCAGCGAGCCTGAAACGACCCAGTACTTC. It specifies CASSEPETTQYF.

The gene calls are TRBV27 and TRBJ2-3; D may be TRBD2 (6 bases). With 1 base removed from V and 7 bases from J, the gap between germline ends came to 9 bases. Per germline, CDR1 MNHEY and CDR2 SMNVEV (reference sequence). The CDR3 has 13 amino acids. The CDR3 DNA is TGTGCCAGCAGTTTATTGGAGGGCTATACGCAGTATTTT. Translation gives CASSLLEGYTQYF.

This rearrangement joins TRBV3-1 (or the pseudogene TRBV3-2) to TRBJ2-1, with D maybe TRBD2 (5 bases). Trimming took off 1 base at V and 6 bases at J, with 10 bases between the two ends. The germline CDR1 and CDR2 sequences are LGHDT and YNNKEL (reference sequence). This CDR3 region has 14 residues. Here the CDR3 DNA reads TGTGCCAGCAGCCAAGGAGGACTCGTCAATGAGCAGTTCTTC. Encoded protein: CASSQGGLVNEQFF.

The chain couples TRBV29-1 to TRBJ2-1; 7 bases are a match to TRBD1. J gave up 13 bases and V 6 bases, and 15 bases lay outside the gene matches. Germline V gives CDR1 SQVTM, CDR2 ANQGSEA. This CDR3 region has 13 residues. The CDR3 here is CSVIATGRGEQFF. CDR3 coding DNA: TGCAGCGTAATTGCGACAGGGCGAGGGGAACAGTTCTTC.

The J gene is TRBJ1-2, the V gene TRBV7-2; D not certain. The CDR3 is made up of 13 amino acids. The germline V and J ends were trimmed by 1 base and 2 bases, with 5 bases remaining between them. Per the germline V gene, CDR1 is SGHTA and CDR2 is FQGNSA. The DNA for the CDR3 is TGTGCCAGCAGCTTAGACCAGAACTATGGCTACACCTTC. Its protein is CASSLDQNYGYTF.